The clone carrying this TCR beta chain was counted only a few times. This entry belongs to a study of long-term antiretroviral therapy in people with HIV. Samples were assayed with immunoSEQ v3.0 at survey level. Clones were sequenced by immunoSEQ multiplex PCR, and TCRdb holds only the in-frame ones, with some missing. The sample has tens of thousands of clones; about nine tenths are singletons. CDR3 length: 15 residues. V was clipped by 0 bases and J by 8 bases; unmatched bases: 8. Germline CDR1 reads SGDLS; CDR2 reads YYNGEE. V usage is TRBV9 and J usage is TRBJ2-1, with 7 bases lining up with TRBD1. This TCR was sampled from a middle-aged woman with HIV. The sample in question was unsorted PBMCs, obtained roughly 5 years after starting antiretroviral therapy. The CDR3 spells CASSVAGQVFDEQFF. The DNA of the CDR3 is TGTGCCAGCAGCGTAGCCGGACAGGTGTTCGATGAGCAGTTCTTC.